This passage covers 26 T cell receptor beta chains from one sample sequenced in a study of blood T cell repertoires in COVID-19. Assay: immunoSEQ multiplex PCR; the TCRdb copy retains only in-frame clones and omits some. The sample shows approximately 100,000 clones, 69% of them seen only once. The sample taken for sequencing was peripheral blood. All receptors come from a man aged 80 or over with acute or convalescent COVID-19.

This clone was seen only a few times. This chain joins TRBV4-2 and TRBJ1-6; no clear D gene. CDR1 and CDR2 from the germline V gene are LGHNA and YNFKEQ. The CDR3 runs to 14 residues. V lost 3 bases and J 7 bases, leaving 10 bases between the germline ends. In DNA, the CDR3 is TGTGCCAGCAGCCAGGCCCGAGGCAATTCACCCCTCCACTTT. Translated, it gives CASSQARGNSPLHF.

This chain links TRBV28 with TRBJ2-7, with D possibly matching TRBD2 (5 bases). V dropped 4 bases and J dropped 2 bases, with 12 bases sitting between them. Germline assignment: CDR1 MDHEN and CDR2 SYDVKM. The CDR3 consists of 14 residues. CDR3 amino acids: CASSSPSPPYEQYF. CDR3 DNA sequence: TGTGCCAGCAGTTCACCTAGCCCTCCCTACGAGCAGTACTTC.

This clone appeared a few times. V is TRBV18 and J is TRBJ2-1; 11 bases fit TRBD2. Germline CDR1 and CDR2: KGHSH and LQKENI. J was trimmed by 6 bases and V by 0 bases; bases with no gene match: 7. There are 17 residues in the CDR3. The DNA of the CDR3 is TGTGCCAGCTCACCACCAAGCCCCGGGACTAGCGGCAATGAGCAGTTCTTC. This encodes CASSPPSPGTSGNEQFF. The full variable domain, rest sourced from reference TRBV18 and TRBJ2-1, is NAGVMQNPRHLVRRRGQEARLRCSPMKGHSHVYWYRQLPEEGLKFMVYLQKENIIDESGMPKERFSAEFPKEGPSILRIQQVVRGDSAAYFCASSPPSPGTSGNEQFFGPGTRLTVL.

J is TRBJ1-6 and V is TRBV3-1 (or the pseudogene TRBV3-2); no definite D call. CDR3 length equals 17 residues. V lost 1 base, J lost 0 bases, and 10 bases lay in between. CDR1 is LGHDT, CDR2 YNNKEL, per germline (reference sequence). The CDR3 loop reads CASSQGLKFSYNSPLHF. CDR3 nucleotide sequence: TGTGCCAGCAGCCAAGGGCTCAAGTTCTCCTATAATTCACCCCTCCACTTT.

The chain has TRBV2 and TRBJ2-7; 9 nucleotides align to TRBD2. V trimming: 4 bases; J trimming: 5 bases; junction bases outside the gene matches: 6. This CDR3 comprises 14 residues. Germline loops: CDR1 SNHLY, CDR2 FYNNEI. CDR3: CASSAFSGSNEQYF. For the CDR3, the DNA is TGTGCCAGCAGTGCTTTTAGCGGGAGTAACGAGCAGTACTTC. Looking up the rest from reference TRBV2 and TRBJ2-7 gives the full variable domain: EPEVTQTPSHQVTQMGQEVILRCVPISNHLYFYWYRQILGQKVEFLVSFYNNEISEKSEIFDDQFSVERPDGSNFTLKIRSTKLEDSAMYFCASSAFSGSNEQYFGPGTRLTVT.

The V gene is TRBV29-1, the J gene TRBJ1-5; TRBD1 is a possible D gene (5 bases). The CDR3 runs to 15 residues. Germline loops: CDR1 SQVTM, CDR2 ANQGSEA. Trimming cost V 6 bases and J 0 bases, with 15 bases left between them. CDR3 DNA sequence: TGCAGCGTGGCCACGGGGACTGGTAGCAATCAGCCCCAGCATTTT. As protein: CSVATGTGSNQPQHF.

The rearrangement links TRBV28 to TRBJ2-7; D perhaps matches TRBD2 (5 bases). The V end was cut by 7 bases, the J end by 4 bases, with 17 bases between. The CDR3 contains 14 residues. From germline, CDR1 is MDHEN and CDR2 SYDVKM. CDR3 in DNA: TGTGCCAGCATCTTTTCGGGGTCCCTTTACGAGCAGTACTTC. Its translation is CASIFSGSLYEQYF.

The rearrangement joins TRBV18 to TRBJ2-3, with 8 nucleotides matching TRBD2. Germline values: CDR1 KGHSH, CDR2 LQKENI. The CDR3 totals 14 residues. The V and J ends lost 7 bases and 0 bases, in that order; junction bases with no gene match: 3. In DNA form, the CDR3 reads TGTGCCAGCTTACGACTAGCGAGCACAGATACGCAGTATTTT. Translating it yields CASLRLASTDTQYF.

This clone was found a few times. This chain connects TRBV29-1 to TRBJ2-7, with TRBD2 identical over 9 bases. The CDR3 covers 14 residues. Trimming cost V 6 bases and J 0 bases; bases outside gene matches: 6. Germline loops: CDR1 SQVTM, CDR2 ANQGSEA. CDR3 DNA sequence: TGCAGCGTCGCTGGACTAGCGAACTCCTACGAGCAGTACTTC. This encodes CSVAGLANSYEQYF.

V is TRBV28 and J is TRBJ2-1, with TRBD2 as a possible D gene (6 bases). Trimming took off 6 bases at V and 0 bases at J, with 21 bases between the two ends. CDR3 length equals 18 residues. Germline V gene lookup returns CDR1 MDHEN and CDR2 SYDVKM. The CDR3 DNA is TGTGCCAGCAGCAGAATGGCCGGCCAGGGACTCTCCTACAATGAGCAGTTCTTC. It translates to CASSRMAGQGLSYNEQFF.

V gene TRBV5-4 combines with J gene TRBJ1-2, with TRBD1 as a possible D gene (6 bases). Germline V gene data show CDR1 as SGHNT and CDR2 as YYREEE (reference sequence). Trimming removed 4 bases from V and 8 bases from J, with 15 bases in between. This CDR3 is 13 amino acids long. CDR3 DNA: TGTGCCAGCAGCCAGGACAGCCTCTCCGGCTACACCTTC. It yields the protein CASSQDSLSGYTF.

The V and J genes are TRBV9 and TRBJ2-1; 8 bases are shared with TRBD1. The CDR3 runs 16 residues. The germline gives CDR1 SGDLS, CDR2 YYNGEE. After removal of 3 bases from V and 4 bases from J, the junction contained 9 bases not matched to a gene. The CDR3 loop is CASSGNTGQEYNEQFF. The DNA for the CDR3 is TGTGCCAGCAGCGGGAATACGGGACAGGAGTACAATGAGCAGTTCTTC.

This CDR3 is CASSTPGTDDYEQYF. The CDR3, as DNA: TGTGCCAGCAGTACCCCGGGGACAGACGATTACGAGCAGTACTTC. The rearrangement joins TRBV5-6 to TRBJ2-7; 7 nucleotides agree with TRBD1. The ends lost 5 bases at V and 4 bases at J; junction bases unmatched: 12. This CDR3 has 15 amino acids. Per the germline V gene, CDR1 is SGHDT and CDR2 is YYEEEE.

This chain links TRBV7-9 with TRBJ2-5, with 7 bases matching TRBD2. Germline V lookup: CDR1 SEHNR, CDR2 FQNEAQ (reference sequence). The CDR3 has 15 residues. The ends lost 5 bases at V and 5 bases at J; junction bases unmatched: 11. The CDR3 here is CASSPRGEGKETQYF. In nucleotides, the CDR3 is TGTGCCAGCAGCCCACGGGGGGAAGGGAAGGAGACCCAGTACTTC. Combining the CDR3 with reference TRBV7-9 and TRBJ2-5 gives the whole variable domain DTGVSQNPRHKITKRGQNVTFRCDPISEHNRLYWYRQTLGQGPEFLTYFQNEAQLEKSRLLSDRFSAERPKGSFSTLEIQRTEQGDSAMYLCASSPRGEGKETQYFGPGTRLLVL.

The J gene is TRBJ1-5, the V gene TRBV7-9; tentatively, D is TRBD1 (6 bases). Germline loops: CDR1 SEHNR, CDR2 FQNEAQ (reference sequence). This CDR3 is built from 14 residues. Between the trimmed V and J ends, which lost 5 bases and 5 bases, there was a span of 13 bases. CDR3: CASSLLGADQPQHF. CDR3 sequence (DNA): TGTGCCAGCAGCCTTCTGGGGGCCGATCAGCCCCAGCATTTT.

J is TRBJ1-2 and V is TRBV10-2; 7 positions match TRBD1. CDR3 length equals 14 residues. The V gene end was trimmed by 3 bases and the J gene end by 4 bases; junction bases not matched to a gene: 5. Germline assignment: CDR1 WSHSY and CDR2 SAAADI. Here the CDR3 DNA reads TGCGCCAGCAGTGACAGGGGGGCGATCTATGGCTACACCTTC. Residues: CASSDRGAIYGYTF.

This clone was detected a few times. The CDR3 DNA reads as TGTGCCAGCAGCGTGGGACAGGGGGTAGAGACCCAGTACTTC. It is translated as CASSVGQGVETQYF. The rearrangement uses TRBV5-4 and TRBJ2-5; 11 nucleotides line up with TRBD1. V was clipped by 4 bases and J by 4 bases; unmatched bases: 3. CDR1 is SGHNT and CDR2 is YYREEE in the germline V gene (reference sequence). The CDR3 contains 14 residues.

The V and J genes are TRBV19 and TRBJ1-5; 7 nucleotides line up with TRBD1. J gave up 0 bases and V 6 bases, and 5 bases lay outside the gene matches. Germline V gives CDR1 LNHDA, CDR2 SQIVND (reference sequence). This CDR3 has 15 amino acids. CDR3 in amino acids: CASRTTGNSNQPQHF. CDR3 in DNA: TGTGCCAGTAGGACGACAGGGAATAGCAATCAGCCCCAGCATTTT.

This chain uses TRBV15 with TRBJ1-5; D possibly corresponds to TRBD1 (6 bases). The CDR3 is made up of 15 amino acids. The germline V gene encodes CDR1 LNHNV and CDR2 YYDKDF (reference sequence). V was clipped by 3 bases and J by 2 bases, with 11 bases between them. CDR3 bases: TGTGCCACCAGCAGCGATCCAGGGGGCAATCAGCCCCAGCATTTT. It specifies CATSSDPGGNQPQHF.

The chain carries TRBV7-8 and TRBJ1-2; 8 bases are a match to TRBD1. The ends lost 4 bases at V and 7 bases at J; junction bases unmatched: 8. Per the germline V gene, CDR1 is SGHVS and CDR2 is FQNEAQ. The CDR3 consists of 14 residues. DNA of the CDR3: TGTGCCAGCAGCTGGTTTGACAGGGGAGTTGGCTACACCTTC. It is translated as CASSWFDRGVGYTF.

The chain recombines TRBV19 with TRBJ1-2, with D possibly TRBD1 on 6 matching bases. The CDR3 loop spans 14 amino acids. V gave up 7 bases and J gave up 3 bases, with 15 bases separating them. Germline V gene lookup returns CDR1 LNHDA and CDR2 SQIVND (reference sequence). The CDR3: CASILTGSDYGYTF. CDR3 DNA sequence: TGTGCCAGTATTCTAACAGGGTCCGACTATGGCTACACCTTC.

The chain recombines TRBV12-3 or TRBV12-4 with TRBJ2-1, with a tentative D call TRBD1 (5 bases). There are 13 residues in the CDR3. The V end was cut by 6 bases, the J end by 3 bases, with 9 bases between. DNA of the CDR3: TGTGCCAGCAGGATCCAGGGCTACAATGAGCAGTTCTTC. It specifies CASRIQGYNEQFF.

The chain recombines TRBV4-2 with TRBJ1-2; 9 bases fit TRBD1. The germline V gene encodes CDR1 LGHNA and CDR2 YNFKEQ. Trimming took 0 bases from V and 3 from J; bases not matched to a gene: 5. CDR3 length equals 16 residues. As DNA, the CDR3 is TGTGCCAGCAGCCAAGAACGACAGGGGGGGGACTATGGCTACACCTTC. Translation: CASSQERQGGDYGYTF.

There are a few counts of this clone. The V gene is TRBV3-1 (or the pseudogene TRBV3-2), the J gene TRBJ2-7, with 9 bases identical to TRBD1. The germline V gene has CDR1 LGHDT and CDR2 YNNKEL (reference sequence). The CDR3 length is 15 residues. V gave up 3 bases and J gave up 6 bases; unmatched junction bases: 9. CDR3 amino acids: CASSQNWGQGSEQYF. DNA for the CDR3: TGTGCCAGCAGCCAGAACTGGGGACAGGGCTCCGAGCAGTACTTC.

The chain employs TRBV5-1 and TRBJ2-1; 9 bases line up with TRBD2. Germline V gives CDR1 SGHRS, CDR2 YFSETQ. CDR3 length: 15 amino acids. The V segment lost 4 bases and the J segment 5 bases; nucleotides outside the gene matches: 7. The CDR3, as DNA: TGCGCCAGCAGCCCGCTAGGCGGGAGGGACAATGAGCAGTTCTTC. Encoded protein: CASSPLGGRDNEQFF.

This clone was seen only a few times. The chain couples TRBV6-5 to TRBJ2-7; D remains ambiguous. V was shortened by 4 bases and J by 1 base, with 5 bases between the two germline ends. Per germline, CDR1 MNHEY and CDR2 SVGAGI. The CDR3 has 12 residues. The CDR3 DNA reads TGTGCCAGCAGTTCAATTTCCTACGAGCAGTACTTC. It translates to CASSSISYEQYF.